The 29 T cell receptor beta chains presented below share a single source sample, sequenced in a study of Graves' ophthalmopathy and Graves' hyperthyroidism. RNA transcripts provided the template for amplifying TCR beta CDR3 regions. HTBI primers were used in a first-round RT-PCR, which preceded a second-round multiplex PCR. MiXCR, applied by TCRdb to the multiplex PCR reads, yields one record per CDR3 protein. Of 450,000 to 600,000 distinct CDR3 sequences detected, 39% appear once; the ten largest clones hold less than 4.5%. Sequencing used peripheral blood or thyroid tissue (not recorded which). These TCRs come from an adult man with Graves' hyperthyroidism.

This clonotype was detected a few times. Here the CDR3 reads CASSLGGGGLADYEQYF. DNA of the CDR3: TGTGCCAGCAGCTTAGGAGGGGGGGGGCTAGCGGATTACGAGCAGTACTTC. V and J are TRBV13 and TRBJ2-7; TRBD2 is a possible D gene (7 bases). The CDR3 contains 17 residues. Trimming took off 0 bases at V and 4 bases at J, with 19 bases between the two ends. CDR1 is PRHDT, CDR2 FYEKMQ, per germline (reference sequence).

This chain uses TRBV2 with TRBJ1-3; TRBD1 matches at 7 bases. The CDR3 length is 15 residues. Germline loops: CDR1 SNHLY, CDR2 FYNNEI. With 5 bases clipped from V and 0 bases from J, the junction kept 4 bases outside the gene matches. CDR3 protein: CASSPGGPSGNTIYF. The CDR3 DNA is TGTGCCAGCAGTCCAGGGGGGCCCTCTGGAAACACCATATATTTT.

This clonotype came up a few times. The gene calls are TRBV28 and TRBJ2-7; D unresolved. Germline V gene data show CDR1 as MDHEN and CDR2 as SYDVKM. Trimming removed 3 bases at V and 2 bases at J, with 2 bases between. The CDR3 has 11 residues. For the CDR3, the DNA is TGTGCCAGCAGTTTTACCTACGAGCAGTACTTC. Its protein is CASSFTYEQYF.

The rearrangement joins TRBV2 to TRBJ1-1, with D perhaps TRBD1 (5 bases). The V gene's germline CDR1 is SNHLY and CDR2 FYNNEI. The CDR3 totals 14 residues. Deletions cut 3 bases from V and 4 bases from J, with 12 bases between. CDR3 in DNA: TGTGCCAGCAGTGAGGGGGGAGGGCCCACTGAAGCTTTCTTT. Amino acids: CASSEGGGPTEAFF.

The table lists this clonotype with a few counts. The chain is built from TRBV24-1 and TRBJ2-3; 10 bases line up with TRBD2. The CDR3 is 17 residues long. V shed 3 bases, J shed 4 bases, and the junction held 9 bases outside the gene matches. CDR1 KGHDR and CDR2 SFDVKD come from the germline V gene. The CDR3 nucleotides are TGTGCCACCAGTGATACCCGACTAGCGGGTGGGGCAGATACGCAGTATTTT. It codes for CATSDTRLAGGADTQYF.

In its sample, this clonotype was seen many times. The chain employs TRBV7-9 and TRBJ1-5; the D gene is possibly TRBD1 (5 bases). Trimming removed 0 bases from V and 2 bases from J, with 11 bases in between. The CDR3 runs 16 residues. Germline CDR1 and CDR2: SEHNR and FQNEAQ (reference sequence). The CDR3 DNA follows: TGTGCCAGCAGCTTAGCATCTGGGGCTGGCAATCAGCCCCAGCATTTT. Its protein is CASSLASGAGNQPQHF.

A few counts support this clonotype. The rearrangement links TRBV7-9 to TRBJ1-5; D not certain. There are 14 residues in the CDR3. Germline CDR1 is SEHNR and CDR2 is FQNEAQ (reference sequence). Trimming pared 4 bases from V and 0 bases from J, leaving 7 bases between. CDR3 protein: CASSSYASNQPQHF. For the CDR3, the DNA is TGTGCCAGCAGCTCATACGCTAGCAATCAGCCCCAGCATTTT. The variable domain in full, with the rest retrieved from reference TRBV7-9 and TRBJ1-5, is DTGVSQNPRHKITKRGQNVTFRCDPISEHNRLYWYRQTLGQGPEFLTYFQNEAQLEKSRLLSDRFSAERPKGSFSTLEIQRTEQGDSAMYLCASSSYASNQPQHFGDGTRLSIL.

CDR3 coding DNA: TGTGCCATCAGTGAAGGGGGGACAGGGTCCTACGAGCAGTACTTC. This codes for CAISEGGTGSYEQYF. The V and J genes are TRBV10-3 and TRBJ2-7; TRBD1 agrees at 9 bases. CDR3 size: 15 residues. Germline CDR1 is ENHRY and CDR2 is SYGVKD. The V gene end was trimmed by 3 bases and the J gene end by 1 base; junction bases not matched to a gene: 4.

CDR3 in DNA: TGTGCCAGCAGTTATGGAGTGATCTCTGGGGCCAACGTCCTGACTTTC. Amino acids: CASSYGVISGANVLTF. V is TRBV6-1 and J is TRBJ2-6; D remains ambiguous. Germline V CDR1 and CDR2: MNHNS, SASEGT. The germline V and J ends were trimmed by 5 bases and 0 bases, with 11 bases remaining between them. The length of the CDR3 is 16 residues.

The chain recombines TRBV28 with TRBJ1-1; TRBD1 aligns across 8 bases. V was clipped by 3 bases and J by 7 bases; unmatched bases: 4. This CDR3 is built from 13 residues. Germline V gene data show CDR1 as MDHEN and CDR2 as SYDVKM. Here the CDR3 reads CASSFRGQGEAFF. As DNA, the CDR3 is TGTGCCAGCAGTTTCCGAGGACAGGGTGAAGCTTTCTTT.

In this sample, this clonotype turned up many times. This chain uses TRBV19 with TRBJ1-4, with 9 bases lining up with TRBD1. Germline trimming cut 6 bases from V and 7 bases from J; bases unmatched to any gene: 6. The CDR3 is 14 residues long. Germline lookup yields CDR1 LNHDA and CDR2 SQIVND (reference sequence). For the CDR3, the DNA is TGTGCCAGTAGCTCGGGACAGGGCGGTGAAAAACTGTTTTTT. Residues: CASSSGQGGEKLFF.

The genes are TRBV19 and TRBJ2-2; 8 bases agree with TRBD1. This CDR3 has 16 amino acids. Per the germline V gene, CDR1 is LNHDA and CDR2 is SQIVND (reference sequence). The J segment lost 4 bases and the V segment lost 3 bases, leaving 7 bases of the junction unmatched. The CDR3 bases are TGTGCCAGTAGTATCGAGGTTCAGGGGGCCACCGGGGAGCTGTTTTTT. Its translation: CASSIEVQGATGELFF. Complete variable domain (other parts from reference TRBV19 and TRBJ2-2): DGGITQSPKYLFRKEGQNVTLSCEQNLNHDAMYWYRQDPGQGLRLIYYSQIVNDFQKGDIAEGYSVSREKKESFPLTVTSAQKNPTAFYLCASSIEVQGATGELFFGEGSRLTVL.

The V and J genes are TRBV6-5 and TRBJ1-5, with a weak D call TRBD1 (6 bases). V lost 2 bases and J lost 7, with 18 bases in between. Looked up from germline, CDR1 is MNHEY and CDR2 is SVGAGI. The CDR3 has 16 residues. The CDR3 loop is CASSYKMGQWRQPQHF. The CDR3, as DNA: TGTGCCAGCAGTTACAAAATGGGACAATGGCGGCAGCCCCAGCATTTT.

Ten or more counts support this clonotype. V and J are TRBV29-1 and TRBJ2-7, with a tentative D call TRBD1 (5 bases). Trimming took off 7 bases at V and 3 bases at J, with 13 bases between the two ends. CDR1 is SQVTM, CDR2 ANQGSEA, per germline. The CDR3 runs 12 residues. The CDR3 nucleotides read TGCAGCGCAGCTACAGGAGACTACGAGCAGTACTTC. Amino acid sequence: CSAATGDYEQYF.

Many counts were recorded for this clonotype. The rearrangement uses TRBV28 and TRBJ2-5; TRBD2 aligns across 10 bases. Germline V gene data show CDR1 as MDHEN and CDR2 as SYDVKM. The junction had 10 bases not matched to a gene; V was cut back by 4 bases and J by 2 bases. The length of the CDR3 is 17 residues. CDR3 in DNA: TGTGCCAGCAGTTCCACCTGGACTAGCGGAGTACAAGAGACCCAGTACTTC. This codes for CASSSTWTSGVQETQYF.

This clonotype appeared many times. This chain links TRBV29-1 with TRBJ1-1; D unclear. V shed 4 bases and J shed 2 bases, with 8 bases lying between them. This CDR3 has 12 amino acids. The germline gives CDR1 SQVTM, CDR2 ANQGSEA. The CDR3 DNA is TGCAGCGTTGTGAGCATTAACACTGAAGCTTTCTTT. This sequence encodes CSVVSINTEAFF.

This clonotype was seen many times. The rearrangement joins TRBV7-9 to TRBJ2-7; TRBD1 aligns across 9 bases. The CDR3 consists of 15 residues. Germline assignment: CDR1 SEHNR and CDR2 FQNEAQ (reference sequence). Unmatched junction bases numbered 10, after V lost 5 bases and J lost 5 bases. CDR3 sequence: CASSSRDRVTHEQYF. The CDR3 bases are TGTGCCAGCAGCAGCCGGGACAGGGTTACCCACGAGCAGTACTTC.

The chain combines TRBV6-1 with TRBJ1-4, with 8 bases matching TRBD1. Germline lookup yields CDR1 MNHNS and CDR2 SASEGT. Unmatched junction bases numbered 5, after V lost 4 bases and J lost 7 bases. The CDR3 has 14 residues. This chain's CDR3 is CASSAYRGGEKLFF. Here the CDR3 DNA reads TGTGCCAGCAGTGCCTACAGGGGGGGTGAAAAACTGTTTTTT.

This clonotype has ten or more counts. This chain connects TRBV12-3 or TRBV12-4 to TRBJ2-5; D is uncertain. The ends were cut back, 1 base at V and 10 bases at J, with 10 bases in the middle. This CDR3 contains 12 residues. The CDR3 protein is CASSLVRSGQYF. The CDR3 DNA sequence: TGTGCCAGCAGTTTAGTCCGCTCGGGCCAGTACTTC.

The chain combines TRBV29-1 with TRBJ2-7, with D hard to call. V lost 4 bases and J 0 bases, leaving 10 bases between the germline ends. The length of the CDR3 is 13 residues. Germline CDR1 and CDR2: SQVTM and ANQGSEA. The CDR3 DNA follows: TGCAGCGTTGGAGGCGGCACCTCCTACGAGCAGTACTTC. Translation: CSVGGGTSYEQYF.

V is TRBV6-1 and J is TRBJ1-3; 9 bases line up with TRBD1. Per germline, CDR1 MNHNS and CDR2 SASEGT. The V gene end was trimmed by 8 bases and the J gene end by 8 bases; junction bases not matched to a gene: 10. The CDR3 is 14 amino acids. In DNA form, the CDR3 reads TGTGCCAGCTTCCTAGGACAGGGGTGGGACACCATATATTTT. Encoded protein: CASFLGQGWDTIYF.

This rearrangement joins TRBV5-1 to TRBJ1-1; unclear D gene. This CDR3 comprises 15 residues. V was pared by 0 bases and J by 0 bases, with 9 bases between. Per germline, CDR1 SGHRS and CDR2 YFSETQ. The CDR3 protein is CASSLDGSMNTEAFF. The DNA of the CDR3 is TGCGCCAGCAGCTTGGACGGGAGCATGAACACTGAAGCTTTCTTT. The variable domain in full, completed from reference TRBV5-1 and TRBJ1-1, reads KAGVTQTPRYLIKTRGQQVTLSCSPISGHRSVSWYQQTPGQGLQFLFEYFSETQRNKGNFPGRFSGRQFSNSRSEMNVSTLELGDSALYLCASSLDGSMNTEAFFGQGTRLTVV.

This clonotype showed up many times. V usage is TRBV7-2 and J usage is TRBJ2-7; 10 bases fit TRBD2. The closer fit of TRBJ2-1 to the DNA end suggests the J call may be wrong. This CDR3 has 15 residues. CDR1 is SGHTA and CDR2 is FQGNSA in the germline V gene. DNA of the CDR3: TGTGCCAGCAGCTATACTAGCGGGGCCTACAATGAGCAGTTCTTC. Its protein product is CASSYTSGAYNEQFF.

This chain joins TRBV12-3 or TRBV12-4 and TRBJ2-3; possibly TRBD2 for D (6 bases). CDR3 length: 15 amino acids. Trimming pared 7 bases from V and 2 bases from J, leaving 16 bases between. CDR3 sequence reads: CASTLGLRFTDTQYF. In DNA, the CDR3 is TGTGCCAGCACCCTGGGACTCCGCTTCACAGATACGCAGTATTTT.

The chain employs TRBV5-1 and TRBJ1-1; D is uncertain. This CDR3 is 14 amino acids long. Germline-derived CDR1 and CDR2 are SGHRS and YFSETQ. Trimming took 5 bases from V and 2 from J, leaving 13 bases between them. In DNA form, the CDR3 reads TGCGCCAGCAGTTGGCTAGCGGGAAACACTGAAGCTTTCTTT. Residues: CASSWLAGNTEAFF. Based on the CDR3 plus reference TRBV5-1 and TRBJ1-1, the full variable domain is KAGVTQTPRYLIKTRGQQVTLSCSPISGHRSVSWYQQTPGQGLQFLFEYFSETQRNKGNFPGRFSGRQFSNSRSEMNVSTLELGDSALYLCASSWLAGNTEAFFGQGTRLTVV.

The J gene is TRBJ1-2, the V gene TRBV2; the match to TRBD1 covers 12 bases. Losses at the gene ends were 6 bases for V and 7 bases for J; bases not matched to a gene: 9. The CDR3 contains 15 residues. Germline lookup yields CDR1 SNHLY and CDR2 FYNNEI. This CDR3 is CASRRKGQGARGYTF. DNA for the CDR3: TGTGCCAGCAGACGAAAGGGACAGGGGGCACGTGGCTACACCTTC.

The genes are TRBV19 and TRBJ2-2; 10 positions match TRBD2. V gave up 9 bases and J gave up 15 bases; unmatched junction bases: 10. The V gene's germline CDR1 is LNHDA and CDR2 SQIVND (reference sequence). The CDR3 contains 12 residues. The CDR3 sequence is CARTLAGGWLFF. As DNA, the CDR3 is TGTGCCAGAACGTTAGCGGGAGGTTGGTTGTTTTTT.

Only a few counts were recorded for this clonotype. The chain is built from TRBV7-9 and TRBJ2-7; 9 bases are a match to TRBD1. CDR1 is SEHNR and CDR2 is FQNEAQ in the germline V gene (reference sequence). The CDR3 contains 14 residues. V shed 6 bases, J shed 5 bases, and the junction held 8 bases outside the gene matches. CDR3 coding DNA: TGTGCCAGCAGGTCCGGGACAGGGATCCACGAGCAGTACTTC. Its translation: CASRSGTGIHEQYF.

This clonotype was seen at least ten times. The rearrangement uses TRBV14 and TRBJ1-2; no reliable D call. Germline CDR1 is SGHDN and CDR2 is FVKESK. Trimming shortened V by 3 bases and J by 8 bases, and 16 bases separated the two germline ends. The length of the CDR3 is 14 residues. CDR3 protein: CASSHVPQGVGYTF. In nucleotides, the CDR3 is TGTGCCAGCAGCCACGTTCCGCAAGGTGTCGGCTACACCTTC.